This TCR beta chain comes out of a study of siplizumab effects on memory and regulatory T cells (dated by TCRdb to 2018 to 2020). Turning to the overall study: Across eight responder-stimulator pairs, paired mixed lymphocyte reactions were conducted with siplizumab at 1 ug/mL and without drug. The study looked at the effect of siplizumab, an anti-CD2 antibody, on alloreactive T-cell subsets in allogeneic mixed lymphocyte reactions made from human PBMCs. Study-wide conclusions, independent of this receptor: For roughly 75-95% of proliferating CD4+ or CD8+ clones, no naive or memory phenotype could be assigned. In reactions with siplizumab, an average of roughly 70% of mappable alloreactive CD4+ clones were Treg-derived, compared with roughly 30% in control reactions. Unstimulated naive T cells appeared more diverse than memory T cells, and naive cells seemed to contribute substantially to the alloresponse. Sequences below about 10^-5 frequency were poorly captured, so only a minor fraction of alloreactive clones could be mapped to unstimulated subsets. The cumulative frequency of alloreactive sequences that could be traced back to unstimulated CD4+ memory T cells was significantly reduced by siplizumab. The suppressive function of proliferating Tregs from siplizumab cultures was not functionally confirmed.

Cells in the mixed lymphocyte reaction were cultured together at 37 degrees C for 6 to 7 days. Responder PBMCs were labelled with CFSE and stimulator PBMCs were labelled with Violet Dye, after which the responder and stimulator PBMCs were mixed at a 1:1 ratio. Sorted unstimulated T cells, along with proliferating T cells recovered from mixed lymphocyte reactions, underwent TCRbeta CDR3 sequencing. Fresh whole blood from approximately 10 HLA-typed healthy donors was used to isolate PBMCs. Proliferating CFSE-low responder T cells were FACS-sorted after the mixed lymphocyte reaction for TCR sequencing. This clone was counted between two and nine times. There is no known antigen for this receptor. Qualities for individual bases were not recorded, and no much larger clone is one base off. V is cut by 3 bases and J by 3 bases, and the space between the germline ends is 13 bases. The cysteine opens and the phenylalanine closes a CDR3 of 14 amino acids. Left in the record is the CDR3 DNA by itself, 42 bases read in frame from the first base. The germline V gene (reference sequence) sets CDR1 to SGHKS and CDR2 to YYEKEE.

The protocol used for the library was the immunoSEQ multiplex PCR assay. About 10^5 TCR templates per sample were assayed by the deep sequencing platform. Genomic DNA extracted from sorted T cells was used for TCRbeta CDR3 sequencing. Processing in the source paper ran as follows. Clonal analysis of TCRbeta CDR3 data was done in the R programming language. Unstimulated samples were compared with post-reaction CFSE-low samples to define alloreactive CD4+ and CD8+ clones. Regulatory or non-regulatory origin was assigned to alloreactive CD4+ clones by matching of sequences to sorted unstimulated Treg and non-Treg repertoires. TCRdb's version of the immuneACCESS table is confined to in-frame rearrangements and falls short of the full clone set. An unresolved V gene accounts for under half of the shortfall where checked; the remainder is of unknown origin. Clone size and the V and J calls come from that table; the DNA yielded D and trimming. This sample holds several thousand clones; 35% to 40% were observed only once. The ten top clones hold roughly 6% of the sample.

The clonotype originates from a human donor in good health; the cells came from an allogeneic mixed lymphocyte reaction. The chain was built from TRBV5-5 and TRBJ2-7; D gene: possibly TRBD1, on 6 matching bases. Sequencing was done on a sample of CFSE-low (dividing) CD8+ T cells sorted from an allogeneic mixed lymphocyte reaction. The DNA is TGTGCCAGCAGCTGGGGAACAGGGAGCTACGAGCAGTACTTC. Translated, this is CASSWGTGSYEQYF.